Following are 11 T cell receptor beta chains from one sample sequenced in a study of shared clonotypes between healthy human individuals (dated by TCRdb to about 2020). Library prep was done by the immunoSEQ multiplex PCR assay. TCRdb took this table from immuneACCESS and kept in-frame rearrangements with V and J called. Such tables lack part of the clones; where checked against another copy, unresolved V genes explain under half of the gap, and the rest is unexplained. Present in this sample are about 1 million clones, around 75% of which were seen just once. Roughly 1.5% of the sample comes from the top ten. Source material: memory CD4+ T cells sorted from blood. Read against the paper, the sample's cell subset or site label means: CD45RA-negative fraction. These receptor sequences come from a young man in good health.

This chain joins TRBV30 and TRBJ1-2, with no clear D. Trimming took 1 base from V and 7 from J, leaving 13 bases between them. CDR3 length: 13 amino acids. Germline V gene data show CDR1 as GTSNPN and CDR2 as SVGIG (reference sequence). In DNA form, the CDR3 reads TGTGCCTGGAGTGACGGCCCGCAGTTTGGCTACACCTTC. Protein: CAWSDGPQFGYTF.

This chain links TRBV5-6 with TRBJ2-1; TRBD2 might be the D (5 bases). The CDR3 length is 15 residues. Per germline, CDR1 SGHDT and CDR2 YYEEEE. Trimming stripped 0 bases from V and 9 bases from J, with 16 bases between. DNA for the CDR3: TGTGCCAGCAGCTTGGCCGGTGGGAGTAACGGTGAGCAGTTCTTC. Amino acids: CASSLAGGSNGEQFF.

This clone has ten or more counts. The chain combines TRBV7-6 with TRBJ2-7, with D perhaps matching TRBD1 (6 bases). The CDR3 runs to 15 residues. CDR1 is SGHVS and CDR2 is FNYEAQ in the germline V gene. The V and J ends lost 0 bases and 0 bases respectively, with 9 bases between them. CDR3 DNA sequence: TGTGCCAGCAGCTTAGCGGGCAGGGGCTCCTACGAGCAGTACTTC. It codes for CASSLAGRGSYEQYF.

In its sample, this clone was seen a few times. The sample has other DNA sequences that encode this CDR3 too. V and J are TRBV7-2 and TRBJ2-7; D gene unclear. Deletions cut 5 bases from V and 4 bases from J, with 9 bases between. From germline, CDR1 is SGHTA and CDR2 FQGNSA. CDR3 length: 12 amino acids. This CDR3 is CASSQVGYEQYF. DNA for the CDR3: TGTGCCAGCAGCCAGGTGGGTTACGAGCAGTACTTC. The full variable domain, completed using reference TRBV7-2 and TRBJ2-7, is GAGVSQSPSNKVTEKGKDVELRCDPISGHTALYWYRQSLGQGLEFLIYFQGNSAPDKSGLPSDRFSAERTGGSVSTLTIQRTQQEDSAVYLCASSQVGYEQYFGPGTRLTVT.

This clone has only one observation. This same CDR3 is encoded by further DNA sequences in the sample. The chain is built from TRBV5-4 and TRBJ2-7; unclear D gene. The germline gives CDR1 SGHNT, CDR2 YYREEE (reference sequence). The CDR3 is made up of 14 amino acids. Deletions cut 0 bases from V and 2 bases from J, with 9 bases between. The CDR3 protein is CASSLGLPAYEQYF. CDR3 coding DNA: TGTGCCAGCAGCTTGGGGCTCCCCGCCTACGAGCAGTACTTC.

The chain joins TRBV4-2 to TRBJ2-7; 7 nucleotides match TRBD1. This CDR3 contains 16 residues. Germline V lookup: CDR1 LGHNA, CDR2 YNFKEQ. J gave up 1 base and V 1 base, and 7 bases lay outside the gene matches. The CDR3 is CASSQAYGQASYEQYF. The CDR3 DNA is TGTGCCAGCAGCCAAGCCTACGGACAGGCTTCCTACGAGCAGTACTTC.

The chain joins TRBV6-4 to TRBJ2-6, with D unclear. Germline CDR1 and CDR2: MRHNA and SNTAGT. The length of the CDR3 is 16 residues. V was clipped by 8 bases and J by 2 bases, with 16 bases between them. In DNA form, the CDR3 reads TGTGCCAGCCGCCTAGATTTGATCACTGGGGCCAACGTCCTGACTTTC. Protein: CASRLDLITGANVLTF.

The V and J genes are TRBV5-4 and TRBJ2-2; perhaps TRBD2 as D (6 bases). V was pared by 0 bases and J by 4 bases, with 10 bases between. The germline gives CDR1 SGHNT, CDR2 YYREEE (reference sequence). The CDR3 has 15 residues. The CDR3 here is CASSLENGGTGELFF. DNA for the CDR3: TGTGCCAGCAGCTTGGAGAACGGGGGCACCGGGGAGCTGTTTTTT.

The chain combines TRBV10-3 with TRBJ1-2, with no clear D. Trimming removed 11 bases from V and 5 bases from J, with 21 bases in between. CDR3 size: 14 residues. Per germline, CDR1 ENHRY and CDR2 SYGVKD. The CDR3: CAPGSGDGRYGYTF. The CDR3 DNA reads TGTGCCCCCGGCTCCGGGGATGGTAGGTATGGCTACACCTTC.

Only a few counts were recorded for this clone. The chain recombines TRBV18 with TRBJ1-5, with 8 nucleotides matching TRBD1. The CDR3 consists of 14 residues. J lost 4 bases, V lost 4 bases, and 3 bases had no gene match. Germline CDR1 is KGHSH and CDR2 is LQKENI. Here the CDR3 DNA reads TGTGCCAGCTCACTAGACAGGGGAAATCAGCCCCAGCATTTT. This codes for CASSLDRGNQPQHF.

V and J are TRBV7-9 and TRBJ1-3, with TRBD1 matching over 7 bases. Germline V gives CDR1 SEHNR, CDR2 FQNEAQ (reference sequence). This CDR3 region has 14 residues. After removal of 5 bases from V and 2 bases from J, the junction contained 3 bases not matched to a gene. The CDR3 is CASSPGTAGNTIYF. The CDR3 coding sequence is TGTGCCAGCAGCCCCGGGACAGCTGGAAACACCATATATTTT.